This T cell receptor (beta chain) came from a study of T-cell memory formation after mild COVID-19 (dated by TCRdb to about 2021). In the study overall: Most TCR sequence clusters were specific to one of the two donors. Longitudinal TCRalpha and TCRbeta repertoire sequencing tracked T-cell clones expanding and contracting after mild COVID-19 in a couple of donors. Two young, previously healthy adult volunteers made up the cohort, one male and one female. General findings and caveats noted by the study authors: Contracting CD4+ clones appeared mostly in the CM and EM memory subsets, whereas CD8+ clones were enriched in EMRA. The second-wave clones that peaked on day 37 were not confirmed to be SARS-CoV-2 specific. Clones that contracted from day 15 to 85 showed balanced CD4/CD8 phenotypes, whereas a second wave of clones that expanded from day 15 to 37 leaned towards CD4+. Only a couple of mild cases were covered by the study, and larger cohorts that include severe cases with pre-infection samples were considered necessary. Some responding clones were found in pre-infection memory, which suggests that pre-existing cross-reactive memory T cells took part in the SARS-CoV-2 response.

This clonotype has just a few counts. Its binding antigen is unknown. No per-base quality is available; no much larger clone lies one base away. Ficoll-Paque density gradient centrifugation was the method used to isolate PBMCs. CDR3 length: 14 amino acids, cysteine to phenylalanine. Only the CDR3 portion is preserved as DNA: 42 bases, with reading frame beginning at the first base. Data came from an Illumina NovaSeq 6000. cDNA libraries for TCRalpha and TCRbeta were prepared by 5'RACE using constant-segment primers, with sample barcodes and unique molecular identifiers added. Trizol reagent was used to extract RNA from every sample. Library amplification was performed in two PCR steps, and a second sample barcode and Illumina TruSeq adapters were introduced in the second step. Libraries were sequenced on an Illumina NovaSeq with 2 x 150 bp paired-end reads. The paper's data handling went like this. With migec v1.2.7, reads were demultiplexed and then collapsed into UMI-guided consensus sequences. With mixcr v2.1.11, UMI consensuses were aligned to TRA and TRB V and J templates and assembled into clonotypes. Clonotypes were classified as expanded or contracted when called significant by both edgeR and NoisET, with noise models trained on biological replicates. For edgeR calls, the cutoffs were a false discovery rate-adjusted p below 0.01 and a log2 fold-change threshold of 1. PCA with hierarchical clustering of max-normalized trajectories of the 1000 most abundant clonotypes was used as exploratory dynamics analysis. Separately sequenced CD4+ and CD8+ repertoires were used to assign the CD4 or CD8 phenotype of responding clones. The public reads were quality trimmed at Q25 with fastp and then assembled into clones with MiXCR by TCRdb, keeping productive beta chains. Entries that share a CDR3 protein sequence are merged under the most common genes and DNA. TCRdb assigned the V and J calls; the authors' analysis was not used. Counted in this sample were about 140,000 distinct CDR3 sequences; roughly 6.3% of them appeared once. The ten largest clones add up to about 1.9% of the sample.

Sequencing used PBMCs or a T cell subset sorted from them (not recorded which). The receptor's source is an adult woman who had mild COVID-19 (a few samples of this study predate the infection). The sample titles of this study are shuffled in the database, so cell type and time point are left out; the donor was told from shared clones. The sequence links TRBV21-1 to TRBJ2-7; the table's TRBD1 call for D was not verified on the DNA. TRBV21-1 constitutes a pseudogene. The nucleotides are TGTGCCAGCAGCAAAGACCAGGGAGTCGGCGAGCAGTACTTC. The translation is CASSKDQGVGEQYF.